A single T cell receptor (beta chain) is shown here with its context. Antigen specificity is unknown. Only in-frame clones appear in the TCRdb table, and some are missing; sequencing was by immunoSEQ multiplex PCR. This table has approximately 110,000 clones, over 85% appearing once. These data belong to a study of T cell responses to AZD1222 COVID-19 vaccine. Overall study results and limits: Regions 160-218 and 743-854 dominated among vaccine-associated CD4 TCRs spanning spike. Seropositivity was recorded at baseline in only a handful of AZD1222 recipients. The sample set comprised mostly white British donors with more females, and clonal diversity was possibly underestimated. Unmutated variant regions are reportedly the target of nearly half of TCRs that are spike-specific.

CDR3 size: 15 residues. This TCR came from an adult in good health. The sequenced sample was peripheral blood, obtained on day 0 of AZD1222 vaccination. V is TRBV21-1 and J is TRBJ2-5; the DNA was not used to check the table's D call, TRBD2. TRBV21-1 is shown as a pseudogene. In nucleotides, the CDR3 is TGTGCCAGCACCCTCCCACGGGGGGGAGGTGAGACCCAGTACTTC. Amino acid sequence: CASTLPRGGGETQYF.